A selection of T cell receptor beta chains follows, all from one sample in a study of Ad26.COV2.S vaccination and SARS-CoV-2 variants. Some clones are missing from TCRdb's copy, which holds only in-frame ones; the method was immunoSEQ multiplex PCR. The repertoire holds 200,000 to 250,000 clones, with around nine tenths as singletons. Sequencing used peripheral blood, obtained in a trial of Ad26.COV2.S vaccine versus placebo. These receptors were taken from a person between 18 and 60 years old who received the Ad26.COV2.S COVID-19 vaccine or a placebo. CDR3s leave out the opening cysteine and the closing phenylalanine or tryptophan.

V	CDR3
TRBV4-3	ASSQGGGMNTEAF
TRBV6-5	ASTPTRDSGSPLH
TRBV6-5	ASSYSTRRVGYT
TRBV15	ATSRELAGGLNEQF
TRBV30	AWSPTGKRGYT
TRBV30	AWGDRAFSGNTIY
TRBV3-1/TRBV3-2	ASSRWTGTGGSDEQF
TRBV6-6	ASRPNPGNQETQY
TRBV19	ASTPTGQETQY
TRBV6-6	ASSLNRGSYNEQF
TRBV10-3	AISDEYPRVTQY
TRBV11-2	ASSLDRRADTQY
TRBV7-2	ASSFSSLYGNQPQH
TRBV7-2	ASSFDSGANVLT
TRBV28	ASSLFPLAGGPYEQY
TRBV19	ATSRGLHRDTQY
TRBV5-1	ASSHRDRGPYNEQF
TRBV11-3	ASSPGLAGSYEQY
TRBV19	ASSSGQVSYEQY
TRBV19	ASSSGLRTDTQY
TRBV5-1	ASSFRMGNTEAF
TRBV5-1	ASSRTGGSEDTQY
TRBV4-2	ASSQAWGVGTEAF
TRBV6-1	ASSELAGGEETQY
TRBV7-2	ASSLGAQSNQPQH
TRBV3-1/TRBV3-2	ASSQPGSVTEAF
TRBV5-6	ASSSSGTNYGYT
TRBV7-2	ASSPRWGSNYEQY
TRBV6-6	ASSTRDRVSNYGYT
TRBV6-6	ASSQTETQPQH
TRBV9	ASSGSVGGGPGDTQY
TRBV4-3	ASSRRTSGNNEQF
TRBV6-1	ASTPGYPGNTIY
TRBV19	ASLGSGRAGNEQF
TRBV6-2/TRBV6-3	ASSPGARTDSYT
TRBV19	ASSRHLSYEQY
TRBV5-1	ASSSGTSGNPSYNEQF
TRBV19	ASSARDRESIEAKNIQY
TRBV4-1	ASSQESRGVGETQY
TRBV5-1	ASSWAVGEQF
TRBV5-1	ASSLIGVHQPQH
TRBV28	ASSWGGLSYNEQF
TRBV7-2	ASTGQGARTGELF
TRBV21-1	ASPRKGRYGYT
TRBV5-4	ASSLGGRGYNEQF
TRBV14	ASSQAGTVYGYT
TRBV19	ASSIHGDTQY
TRBV5-1	ASSVQWMGRETQY
TRBV5-6	ASSRKLWDRKNEQF
TRBV7-2	ASSLGAPSYNEQF
TRBV7-2	ASSRGLDRAIWGYEQY